What follows are 14 T cell receptor beta chains derived from one specimen sequenced in a study of CD8+ T cells in alopecia areata (dated by TCRdb to the late 2010s). The library was generated by the immunoSEQ multiplex PCR assay. For TCR sequencing, RNA was extracted from every sample and reverse transcribed into cDNA to serve as template. Here the immuneACCESS table is served through TCRdb, limited to in-frame sequences with V and J called. Missing clones are a known gap in these copies; in checked studies unresolved V genes cover under half, and the rest lacks a known reason. The sample features around 300,000 clones, and none is a singleton. Less than 1.5% of the sample is taken by the ten largest. Pooled mouse cutaneous lymph node cells were stained for CD4, CD8alpha, NKG2D, NKG2ACE and other markers and were then sorted on a BD Influx. The sample taken for sequencing was CD4+ T cells sorted from a lymph node. These receptor sequences come from a C3H/HeJ mouse with alopecia areata. Mice of this line possess the MHC haplotype H2-k.

Points on this clone: All gene names here are mouse names. The read comes to an end 4 residues before the CDR3 does, leaving the germline J gene to fill in the end. V and J are TRBV19 and TRBJ2-1; 12 bases match TRBD1. The trim removed 5 bases at V and 1 base at J, leaving 7 bases unmatched. This CDR3 contains 17 residues. CDR1 is FNHDT, CDR2 SITEND, per germline (reference sequence). CDR3 bases read: TGTGCCAGCAGGCCCGGGACAGGGGGCGGAAACTATGCT. It codes for CASRPGTGGGNYA. The whole CDR3 reads CASRPGTGGGNYAEQFF.

Comments on this clone: Genes and germline are mouse. The CDR3 end is not reached by the read, which stops 4 residues before it; the germline J gene fills it in. The chain couples TRBV1 to TRBJ2-4; D might be TRBD1 (6 bases). The ends were cut back, 3 bases at V and 0 bases at J, with 10 bases in the middle. The CDR3 extends over 15 amino acids. Germline lookup yields CDR1 NSQYPW and CDR2 LRSPGD (reference sequence). The sequenced part of the CDR3 DNA is TGCACCTGCAGTGCCGGGACAAGTAGTCAAAAC. This translates into CTCSAGTSSQN. Given in full, the CDR3 is CTCSAGTSSQNTLYF.

Turning to this clone: Mouse names are used for the genes. The read is 4 residues too short to cover the CDR3 end, so that end is filled in from the germline J gene. The V gene is TRBV31, the J gene TRBJ2-3; maybe TRBD1 (5 bases). Looked up from germline, CDR1 is GKSSPN and CDR2 is SITVG. V lost 5 bases, J lost 2 bases, and 8 bases lay in between. The CDR3 has 12 residues. CDR3: CAWGHLAETLYF. The CDR3 bases that were read are TGTGCCTGGGGACATCTTGCAGAA.

This clone was observed a handful of times. Genes and germline are mouse. The read falls 4 residues short of the CDR3 end, and the missing part is taken from the germline J gene. The V and J genes are TRBV5 and TRBJ2-3; 7 bases agree with TRBD2. From germline, CDR1 is LGHNA and CDR2 YNLKQL (reference sequence). The length of the CDR3 is 15 residues. V shed 3 bases, J shed 0 bases, and the junction held 3 bases outside the gene matches. CDR3 DNA, as far as it was read: TGTGCCAGCAGCCACCACTGGGGTAGTGCAGAA. As protein: CASSHHWGSAE. The entire CDR3 protein reads CASSHHWGSAETLYF.

This clone was counted a few times. Gene names follow the mouse nomenclature. From the germline J gene comes the end of the CDR3, since the read stops 4 residues before it. The chain combines TRBV31 with TRBJ2-2; 12 nucleotides line up with TRBD2. After removal of 4 bases from V and 3 bases from J, the junction contained 6 bases not matched to a gene. Germline-derived CDR1 and CDR2 are GKSSPN and SITVG. The CDR3 covers 16 residues. The CDR3 DNA, read in part, is TGTGCCTGGAAGACTGGGGGGGCGCGTTACACCGGG. It codes for CAWKTGGARYTG. The entire CDR3 protein is CAWKTGGARYTGQLYF. The complete variable domain, with remaining parts taken from reference TRBV31 and TRBJ2-2, reads AQTIHQWPVAEIKAVGSPLSLGCTIKGKSSPNLYWYWQATGGTLQQLFYSITVGQVESVVQLNLSASRPKDDQFILSTEKLLLSHSGFYLCAWKTGGARYTGQLYFGEGSKLTVL.

This clone was seen a handful of times. Gene names are the mouse ones. The sequenced fragment ends 4 residues before the CDR3 boundary, so the rest is inferred from the germline J gene. This sequence joins TRBV14 and TRBJ2-2, with no clear D. Germline loops: CDR1 SGHDT, CDR2 FRDEAV. The V end lost 4 bases, the J end lost 0 bases, and 7 bases lay between the germline ends. The CDR3 has 14 residues. CDR3 bases read: TGTGCCAGCAGTCCACAAGCAAACACCGGG. This codes for CASSPQANTG. The CDR3, in full, reads CASSPQANTGQLYF.

In this sample, this clone turned up a few times. The DNA is left out, because the CDR3 cannot be placed on it with certainty; the CDR3 is given as TCRdb lists it. Any gene name here is a mouse gene name. Here the CDR3 reads CAPAVNLGDTNSDYTF. This sequence joins TRBV23 and TRBJ1-2; TRBD1 is taken as the D call from the table, unchecked against the DNA. From its first to its last residue, the CDR3 has 16 amino acids. Looked up from germline, CDR1 is KGHTA and CDR2 is FQNQQP.

About this clone itself: Mouse gene names apply. Read sequence stops 4 residues before the CDR3 end, and the germline J gene provides the missing end. The V call is TRBV14, the J call TRBJ2-3; 9 nucleotides align to TRBD1. There are 14 residues in the CDR3. V dropped 4 bases and J dropped 4; count of bases not matched to a gene: 4. Germline V gene lookup returns CDR1 SGHDT and CDR2 FRDEAV. CDR3 bases read: TGTGCCAGCAGTAGGGGACAGGGTTCAGAA. It encodes CASSRGQGSE. The whole CDR3 is CASSRGQGSETLYF. The whole variable domain, filled in from reference TRBV14 and TRBJ2-3, reads EAGVTQSPRYAVLQEGQAVSFWCDPISGHDTLYWYQQPRDQGPQLLVYFRDEAVIDNSQLPSDRFSAVRPKGTNSTLKIQSAKQGDTATYLCASSRGQGSETLYFGSGTRLTVL.

To note about this clone: Gene names follow the mouse nomenclature. The CDR3 end is not reached by the read, which stops 4 residues before it; the germline J gene fills it in. V usage is TRBV31 and J usage is TRBJ2-7; 10 positions match TRBD2. This CDR3 region has 15 residues. Germline lookup yields CDR1 GKSSPN and CDR2 SITVG. V lost 3 bases to trimming and J lost 0 bases; unmatched junction nucleotides: 5. The DNA read from the CDR3 is TGTGCCTGGAGCCCGGACTGGGGGAGCTCCTAT. It codes for CAWSPDWGSSY. The entire CDR3 protein is CAWSPDWGSSYEQYF.

On this clone itself: The gene names here belong to mouse. The CDR3 DNA, read in part, is TGTGCCAGCAGCCCTCTCGGGACAGGGGGCTATAATTCGCCC. Residues: CASSPLGTGGYNSP. From start to end, the CDR3 is CASSPLGTGGYNSPLYF. The V gene is TRBV19, the J gene TRBJ1-6; 11 bases map to TRBD1. Read sequence stops 3 residues before the CDR3 end, and the germline J gene provides the missing end. TRBJ1-6 is recorded as an ORF, its role being uncertain. Germline loops: CDR1 FNHDT, CDR2 SITEND (reference sequence). V lost 5 bases to trimming and J lost 3 bases; unmatched junction nucleotides: 7. The CDR3 consists of 17 residues.

This clone was picked up a small number of times. The listed genes are named as in mouse. The read ends 4 residues early relative to the CDR3; the germline J gene fills the gap. At the DNA level, this CDR3 is encoded by other sequences in the same sample as well. The J gene is TRBJ2-1, the V gene TRBV19; D gene ambiguous. Trimming stripped 1 base from V and 1 base from J, with 6 bases between. The CDR3 totals 14 residues. Per the germline V gene, CDR1 is FNHDT and CDR2 is SITEND (reference sequence). CDR3 DNA (partial): TGTGCCAGCAGTATACACAGAAACTATGCT. It is translated as CASSIHRNYA. In full, the CDR3 is CASSIHRNYAEQFF. Full variable domain (outside the CDR3, taken from reference TRBV19 and TRBJ2-1): GGIITQTPKFLIGQEGQKLTLKCQQNFNHDTMYWYRQDSGKGLRLIYYSITENDLQKGDLSEGYDASREKKSSFSLTVTSAQKNEMAVFLCASSIHRNYAEQFFGPGTRLTVL.

This clone has a handful of counts. This may stem from a read error, because a much larger clone lies one nucleotide away. Here the gene names and germline are mouse. The read terminates 4 residues before the CDR3 end, so the remaining end is supplied by the germline J gene. The chain is built from TRBV5 and TRBJ1-2; 7 bases are shared with TRBD1. Germline CDR1 LGHNA, CDR2 YNLKQL (reference sequence). The ends lost 5 bases at V and 0 bases at J; junction bases unmatched: 3. CDR3 length equals 14 residues. CDR3 region: CASSTGTANSDYTF. The CDR3 bases that were read are TGTGCCAGCAGCACCGGGACAGCAAACTCC.

This clone has a handful of counts. Gene labels here are mouse ones. The read halts 4 residues ahead of the CDR3 end, with the missing end drawn from the germline J gene. Other DNA sequences from this sample encode an identical CDR3 as well. The chain is built from TRBV4 and TRBJ2-3; D is perhaps TRBD1 (6 bases). The CDR3 sequence is 14 residues long. V was clipped by 4 bases and J by 0 bases, with 8 bases between them. From germline, CDR1 is LGHDT and CDR2 YNNKQL (reference sequence). CDR3 sequence: CASSFRGSAETLYF. Partial CDR3 DNA: TGTGCCAGCAGCTTCAGGGGTAGTGCAGAA.

In its sample, this clone was seen a few times. Gene names and germline refer to mouse. Read data end 4 residues before the CDR3 end; the end is taken from the germline J gene. The rearrangement joins TRBV13-3 to TRBJ2-2; no clear D gene. The CDR3 has 13 residues. Germline V gene lookup returns CDR1 NNHDY and CDR2 SYVADS. The germline V and J ends were trimmed by 4 bases and 2 bases, with 6 bases remaining between them. The CDR3 DNA, read in part, is TGTGCCAGCAGTCAAGGGAACACCGGG. It encodes CASSQGNTG. The whole CDR3 sequence is CASSQGNTGQLYF.